In this sample, the clone carrying this T cell receptor (beta chain) turned up once. Its antigen is unidentified. PCR was performed using 60 Vbeta and 13 Jbeta primers. The table came from immunoSEQ multiplex PCR; TCRdb's copy has only in-frame clones and leaves some out. The sample lists some 110,000 clones, roughly 70% occurring once. This sample was included in a study of cytomegalovirus exposure and HLA in healthy donors. Study outcomes and limitations: Most observed TCR sequences were rare, whereas some public TCRs were detected in many donors. Differences between HLA loci emerged in a later analysis of TCR association rates, with DRB1 most and HLA-C fewest.

CDR1 and CDR2 from the germline V gene are MNHEY and SVGAGI. V gave up 0 bases and J gave up 5 bases, with 8 bases separating them. This CDR3 contains 14 residues. The source is a male donor in good health and CMV-seropositive. V is TRBV6-5 and J is TRBJ1-5; TRBD1 is a possible D gene (6 bases). The specimen sequenced was PBMCs. The CDR3 loop is CASSYSAGDQPQHF. In DNA, the CDR3 is TGTGCCAGCAGTTACTCGGCAGGGGATCAGCCCCAGCATTTT.